The TCR beta chain described here comes from a study of cytomegalovirus exposure and HLA in healthy donors (dated by TCRdb to 2016 to 2017). Turning to the overall study: An earlier analysis of 587 of the donors reported 276 Gb of sequence data and around 100 million unique TCR beta sequences obtained from around 180 million T cells. The aim of the study was to test whether cataloging public T cell receptors could identify signatures of past pathogen exposure. Besides the first cohort of roughly 660 subjects, a separate validation cohort made up of roughly 130 different subjects was used. Typing coverage varied by locus: roughly 629-630 donors for A, B, C, DRB1 and DQB1; roughly 560 for DQA1; about 570 for DPA1; 400 to 480 for DPB1. Rather than using new phenotypic data, the later analysis identified candidate immune exposures from TCR beta sequences and from how often those sequences occurred across donors. To predict cytomegalovirus infection status, the study brought together high-throughput TCR immunosequencing, statistical association of individual TCRs with disease status, and machine learning. An early release covering about 600 HLA-typed donors comprised 300 to 350 gigabases of sequencing data and around 80 million unique TCR sequences. The study profiled the T cell repertoires of 500 to 800 subjects by immunosequencing and related them to cytomegalovirus serostatus. HLA typing included class I and class II loci at four-digit resolution. A later analysis re-analyzed previously published TCR beta repertoires from 666 donors and added high-resolution HLA genotyping to study TCR occurrence patterns. On average, roughly 200,000 unique TCR beta nucleotide sequences were sequenced per donor among some 420 genotyped donors of the cohort, with roughly 19% of those sequences being non-productive. Roughly five DR-DQ haplotypes were handled as single units for association and clustering because linkage in the cohort was strong. All discovery cohort repertoires had been generated on a single sequencing platform. An earlier analysis of 587 of the donors used high-throughput TCR beta sequencing to judge whether each TCR beta V gene segment behaved as functional or pseudogenic. Donor age, sex, ethnicity and CMV serostatus were compiled together with the repertoire data. Of the roughly 400 genotyped donors, 75% to 85% were placed in the genetic ancestry cluster associated with self-reported Caucasian donors. Genome-wide SNP genotypes for about 65% of the 666 donors were used in a later genetic analysis, which treated that subset as a discovery cohort. Overall results and qualifications from the work: Because some donors lacked HLA typing at each locus, the association tests relied only on the typed subset. Compared with equally common non-associated chains, HLA-associated TCR beta chains in a later analysis were more clonally expanded and had lower generation probabilities. For the cohort, immune exposure information was limited to CMV serostatus. In this cohort, only TCR beta chains were sequenced, and detectable features were limited by the absence of alpha or paired-chain data. A later analysis found that TCR association rates varied across HLA loci, with DRB1 alleles showing the most associated TCRs and HLA-C alleles the fewest. A later genetic analysis associated a missense DCLRE1C variant with V-gene and J-gene trimming of TCR beta chains, and an independent cohort replicated the association. A later analysis found that most CMV-associated TCR beta chains appeared HLA-restricted, with HLA associations seemingly driven largely by CMV exposure. In a later genetic analysis, fewer N-insertions in productive TCRs were reported among donors in an Asian-associated ancestry cluster than the roughly 640-donor mean. Broadly in line with IMGT annotations, most TCR beta V segments showed up in productive rearrangements about 90% or about 30% of the time in an earlier analysis of roughly 590 of the donors. The study listed 150 to 200 TCR beta chains as associated with cytomegalovirus. Presence/absence analyses assumed roughly uniform sequencing depth across donors, an assumption that may not hold. A further reported finding was that TCR beta sequences accurately predicted the HLA-A and HLA-B alleles for most subjects in the first cohort. Because the 87-base-pair reads could not distinguish some IMGT-functional V segments, including TRBV6-2 and TRBV6-3, those segments were excluded. According to the authors, the approach could potentially be generalized to other disease states and immunological phenotypes. Several of the top co-occurrence clusters appeared to be linked to parvovirus B19, influenza, CMV and Epstein-Barr virus, according to a later analysis. Linkage disequilibrium might explain the correlated functional status among segregating V segments, but an unknown experimental factor could not be ruled out. In vitro tests confirmed that a few of the cytomegalovirus-associated TCR beta chains recognize cytomegalovirus antigens. In both the original and validation cohorts, the classifier was reported to diagnose cytomegalovirus status with high specificity and sensitivity. Because counts were too low, roughly 16 rarely observed V segments, including chromosome 9 orphons, were left out of the earlier analysis of a few hundred of the donors. In a later analysis, 16,951 TCR beta sequences were associated with specific HLA alleles at a false discovery rate of 0.05. When HLA alleles, especially DR and DQ, strongly co-occurred, attributing TCR associations to individual alleles was difficult. The sequencing pipeline was judged likely to have produced a cluster of highly shared sequence variants as a technical artifact. Most TCR sequences were observed very rarely across donors, whereas some public TCRs were present in many individuals.

From cysteine to phenylalanine, the CDR3 is 13 amino acids long. The DNA shown is the 39-base CDR3, in frame from base 1. CDR1 and CDR2, per the germline V gene, are SGDLS and YYNGEE. At the junction V is shortened by 4 bases and J by 0 bases, with 7 bases in between. The cohort consisted of 666 healthy bone marrow donors. All cohort members were sampled while nominally healthy, although unrecorded immune exposures were likely present. The donor tested CMV seronegative and was one of the 352 seronegative cohort members. A peripheral blood sample was provided by each donor, and peripheral blood mononuclear cells were used for TCR beta sequencing. Genomic DNA was extracted from the blood cell samples with the Qiagen DNeasy Blood Extraction Kit. Details on this clone: Its antigen is not yet known. Nothing much larger sits one base from this clone, and base qualities are not available.

Library preparation used the immunoSEQ multiplex PCR assay. A mixture of 60 forward primers for TCR Vbeta segments and 13 reverse primers for TCR Jbeta segments was used in the multiplex PCR. The CDR3 region of rearranged TCR beta genes was amplified from genomic DNA by a multiplex PCR assay. On the Illumina HiSeq System, the amplified TCR beta libraries were sequenced as 87-base-pair reads. Per the authors' processing: In a later analysis, tens of millions of unique TCR beta chains were counted across the 690 or so repertoires, and roughly 9.9 million of these chains were shared by at least two donors. To remove PCR and sequencing errors, raw reads were error-corrected and collapsed into unique sequences using a nearest-neighbor algorithm that merged closely related sequences. CDR3 sequences were aligned to IMGT reference sequences to assign V, D and J gene segments. Each retained sequence needed at least a six-nucleotide match to both a V gene segment and a J gene segment. A rearrangement was called productive if the CDR3 had no stop codons and remained in frame with V and J, and every other rearrangement was called non-productive. Following IMGT convention, CDR3 was defined as the stretch from the second conserved V-encoded cysteine to the conserved J-encoded phenylalanine. In an earlier analysis of more than 550 of the donors, sequences lacking an unambiguous match to a single V gene segment were excluded. In an earlier analysis of some 590 of the donors, V segments were called functional above 56.7% productive rearrangements and were called segregating when the between-donor standard deviation exceeded 5%. To diagnose cytomegalovirus status from the catalog of TCR beta chain sequences, a statistical classification framework was built. In a later analysis, V and J genes were assigned by comparing TCR nucleotide sequences against IMGT/GENE-DB human TR gene sequences. The TCRdist pipeline was used in a later analysis to assign CDR3 sequences and most-parsimonious VDJ recombination scenarios. A later analysis defined each TCR beta chain by its CDR3 amino acid sequence plus V-gene family, and excluded reads lacking a unique V-gene family. As a way to deal with suspected cross-contamination and a sequencing artifact, a later analysis dropped 450 to 600 nucleotide sequences that were highly shared and had low generation probability. In a later analysis, a clonal expansion index for each public chain was calculated from normalized within-repertoire ranks of inferred template counts. A later analysis computed generation probabilities with a VDJ recombination model fitted to out-of-frame rearrangements, and checked the results against IGoR. Hypergeometric tests were used in a later analysis to score TCR-TCR, TCR-HLA and TCR-CMV co-occurrence, with a repertoire-size bias correction applied to the TCR pairs. A later analysis estimated false discovery rates by permuting HLA or CMV assignments 20 times. A later analysis grouped co-occurring TCRs with DBSCAN, adding TCRdist sequence similarity when clustering within HLA-allele-positive subsets. For co-occurrence clustering, repertoires with fewer than 30,000 or more than 120,000 public chains were excluded, along with roughly five repertoires with anomalous nucleotide sharing. TCRdb limited this immuneACCESS table to in-frame rearrangements with V and J called. A share of clones is missing; checked studies link under half to unresolved V genes, and the rest is unexplained. D and trimming come from the DNA, and the V and J calls and clone size come from that table. The sample profile shows 90,000 to 120,000 clones; over 75% of them were found once. The top ten clonotypes cover more than 2% of the sample.

This clonotype was sampled from a man between 25 and 39 years old in good health and CMV-seronegative. This receptor chain uses TRBV9 and TRBJ1-1, with an unclear D gene assignment. Sample: PBMCs. The CDR3 is CASSPTVNTEAFF. The nucleotide sequence is given as TGTGCCAGCAGCCCCACGGTGAACACTGAAGCTTTCTTT.